The 10 T cell receptor beta chains below were found in one sample sequenced in a study of blood T cell repertoires in COVID-19 (TCRdb year 2020). The method behind the library was the immunoSEQ multiplex PCR assay. TCRdb limited this immuneACCESS table to in-frame rearrangements with V and J called. A share of clones is missing; checked studies link under half to unresolved V genes, and the rest is unexplained. The sample table records about 480,000 clones; approximately 89% of these occur just once. Of the sample, roughly 13% is held by the ten largest clones. The sequenced material came from peripheral blood. These receptors were collected from a woman aged 50 to 65 with COVID-19, enrolled during active disease.

The chain carries TRBV11-2 and TRBJ2-3; 7 positions agree with TRBD2. After removal of 6 bases from V and 1 base from J, the junction contained 4 bases not matched to a gene. There are 14 residues in the CDR3. Germline V gives CDR1 SGHAT, CDR2 FQNNGV. The CDR3 coding sequence is TGTGCCAGCAGAAGGGACTATCGCACAGATACGCAGTATTTT. Its protein is CASRRDYRTDTQYF. The full variable domain, completed using reference TRBV11-2 and TRBJ2-3, is EAGVAQSPRYKIIEKRQSVAFWCNPISGHATLYWYQQILGQGPKLLIQFQNNGVVDDSQLPKDRFSAERLKGVDSTLKIQPAKLEDSAVYLCASRRDYRTDTQYFGPGTRLTVL.

DNA for the CDR3: TGTGCCAGCAGCCCAAGCGGGACAGGGGGCCCCCCTATGGAAAAACTGTTTTTT. Protein sequence: CASSPSGTGGPPMEKLFF. The chain uses TRBV21-1 and TRBJ1-4; TRBD1 reflects the table's D call only, with no check against the DNA. TRBV21-1 is tagged as a pseudogene. The CDR3 has 18 residues.

The chain joins TRBV7-8 to TRBJ1-2; D is ambiguous. The ends were cut back, 1 base at V and 7 bases at J, with 22 bases in the middle. The CDR3 contains 17 residues. Germline assignment: CDR1 SGHVS and CDR2 FQNEAQ. CDR3 in amino acids: CASSLVGSGGPDSGYTF. CDR3 nucleotides: TGTGCCAGCAGCTTAGTTGGTTCGGGAGGTCCCGATTCTGGCTACACCTTC.

The chain carries TRBV6-5 and TRBJ2-7; 10 nucleotides match TRBD2. Unmatched junction bases numbered 6, after V lost 5 bases and J lost 5 bases. Germline V gene data show CDR1 as MNHEY and CDR2 as SVGAGI. This CDR3 spans 14 amino acids. CDR3 loop: CASSPLGLADEQYF. CDR3 DNA sequence: TGTGCCAGCAGTCCTCTAGGACTAGCGGACGAGCAGTACTTC.

The chain carries TRBV6-4 and TRBJ2-7, with D uncertain. The CDR3 is made up of 17 amino acids. Germline assignment: CDR1 MRHNA and CDR2 SNTAGT. V was clipped by 0 bases and J by 3 bases, with 18 bases between them. CDR3 sequence (DNA): TGTGCCAGCAGTGACTCGATTGAGCTATTCGGTAGCTACGAGCAGTACTTC. Protein product: CASSDSIELFGSYEQYF.

V usage is TRBV5-5 and J usage is TRBJ2-7; 8 nucleotides align to TRBD2. Germline-derived CDR1 and CDR2 are SGHKS and YYEKEE (reference sequence). The V gene end was trimmed by 4 bases and the J gene end by 4 bases; junction bases not matched to a gene: 10. The length of the CDR3 is 15 residues. CDR3 sequence: CASSPRGGDSYEQYF. The CDR3 bases are TGTGCCAGCAGCCCTCGGGGGGGGGATTCGTACGAGCAGTACTTC.

This clone is a singleton in its sample. The V and J genes are TRBV9 and TRBJ1-2; D is uncertain. The length of the CDR3 is 17 residues. Germline V gene lookup returns CDR1 SGDLS and CDR2 YYNGEE. V was cut by 3 bases and J by 3 bases, with 21 bases left in between. The CDR3 nucleotides read TGTGCCAGCAGCGAAGCCGCCTATAATAGCCGTGACTATGGCTACACCTTC. It translates to CASSEAAYNSRDYGYTF.

The chain has TRBV30 and TRBJ1-2, with D perhaps matching TRBD1 (6 bases). CDR3 length: 11 amino acids. Germline CDR1 reads GTSNPN; CDR2 reads SVGIG (reference sequence). Deletions cut 1 base from V and 13 bases from J, with 13 bases between. CDR3 nucleotide sequence: TGTGCCTGGAGTGGGACAGCCAAATCCACCTTC. Translating it yields CAWSGTAKSTF.

The V gene is TRBV7-6, the J gene TRBJ2-3, with D perhaps matching TRBD2 (6 bases). This CDR3 comprises 17 residues. Trimming stripped 2 bases from V and 2 bases from J, with 17 bases between. Germline CDR1 is SGHVS and CDR2 is FNYEAQ. The CDR3 region has the DNA TGTGCCAGCAGCTTAACTCTTCTTGGGGGGTCCACAGATACGCAGTATTTT. Translation: CASSLTLLGGSTDTQYF.

V is TRBV9 and J is TRBJ1-1; weak D call: TRBD1 (5 bases). Germline V lookup: CDR1 SGDLS, CDR2 YYNGEE. CDR3 length: 12 amino acids. V was cut by 4 bases and J by 3 bases, with 7 bases left in between. The chain's CDR3 is CASSQGDTEAFF. The CDR3 DNA reads TGTGCCAGCAGCCAAGGGGACACTGAAGCTTTCTTT.